Presented here are 10 T cell receptor beta chains from one specimen sequenced in a study of blood T cell repertoires in COVID-19. Sequencing used immunoSEQ multiplex PCR; TCRdb keeps in-frame clones, though not all of them. The sample holds 380,000 or so clones, roughly 90% seen once. Sequences were obtained from peripheral blood. These receptors originate from a woman in her fifties or sixties with COVID-19, enrolled during active disease.

This clone was counted a few times. The chain couples TRBV7-2 to TRBJ1-5; the D is unclear. CDR1 and CDR2 from the germline V gene are SGHTA and FQGNSA. This CDR3 contains 15 residues. The V end was cut by 1 base, the J end by 1 base, with 8 bases between. The CDR3 region is CASSLDYSSNQPQHF. The CDR3 nucleotides are TGTGCCAGCAGCTTAGATTATAGCAGCAATCAGCCCCAGCATTTT.

The chain couples TRBV6-5 to TRBJ1-2, with D uncertain. Germline V gives CDR1 MNHEY, CDR2 SVGAGI. The CDR3 spans 14 residues. The V end was cut by 2 bases, the J end by 6 bases, with 13 bases between. The DNA of the CDR3 is TGTGCCAGCAGTTACGCGGAGGGTGGAAATGGCTACACCTTC. Translating gives CASSYAEGGNGYTF.

The chain uses TRBV3-1 (or the pseudogene TRBV3-2) and TRBJ1-2; 7 bases align to TRBD1. V dropped 4 bases and J dropped 4; count of bases not matched to a gene: 6. The CDR3 totals 14 residues. Germline CDR1 is LGHDT and CDR2 is YNNKEL (reference sequence). The CDR3 reads CASSPRQGGYGYTF. CDR3 nucleotides: TGTGCCAGCAGCCCACGACAGGGAGGCTATGGCTACACCTTC.

The chain joins TRBV6-1 to TRBJ2-5, with D maybe TRBD1 (6 bases). V lost 3 bases and J lost 5, with 13 bases in between. Germline CDR1 reads MNHNS; CDR2 reads SASEGT. This CDR3 comprises 14 residues. The CDR3 DNA follows: TGTGCCAGCAGTGAGGCACAGGGATCGGAGACCCAGTACTTC. Translating it yields CASSEAQGSETQYF.

The chain uses TRBV9 and TRBJ2-7; D gene ambiguous. V lost 3 bases, J lost 6 bases, and 10 bases lay in between. The CDR3 spans 12 residues. The germline CDR1 and CDR2 sequences are SGDLS and YYNGEE. The CDR3 loop reads CASSARNGEQYF. The DNA for the CDR3 is TGTGCCAGCAGCGCGAGAAACGGCGAGCAGTACTTC.

This chain connects TRBV6-2 or TRBV6-3 to TRBJ2-3, with 8 positions matching TRBD2. Per the germline V gene, CDR1 is MNHEY and CDR2 is SVGEGT. The CDR3 sequence is 16 residues long. J gave up 2 bases and V 0 bases, and 4 bases lay outside the gene matches. CDR3 residues: CASSYSGGGHTDTQYF. The CDR3 coding sequence is TGTGCCAGCAGTTACTCTGGCGGGGGGCACACAGATACGCAGTATTTT.

The V gene is TRBV18, the J gene TRBJ2-7, with D uncertain. From germline, CDR1 is KGHSH and CDR2 LQKENI. This CDR3 has 11 residues. Trimming took 3 bases from V and 6 from J, leaving 6 bases between them. CDR3 bases: TGTGCCAGCTCACCCGCGGCCGAGCAGTACTTC. Encoded protein: CASSPAAEQYF.

A single count supports this clone. This chain connects TRBV15 to TRBJ2-5; the D gene is possibly TRBD2 (5 bases). The CDR3 covers 14 residues. V was pared by 5 bases and J by 5 bases, with 15 bases between. The germline V gene has CDR1 LNHNV and CDR2 YYDKDF (reference sequence). This CDR3 is CATSPRAGRETQYF. CDR3 in DNA: TGTGCCACCAGCCCCCGGGCGGGCAGGGAGACCCAGTACTTC.

The chain carries TRBV19 and TRBJ1-2; D might be TRBD1 (5 bases). V was pared by 5 bases and J by 1 base, with 17 bases between. The CDR3 length is 16 residues. CDR1 LNHDA and CDR2 SQIVND come from the germline V gene (reference sequence). This chain's CDR3 is CASSVGRGSGNYGYTF. In DNA form, the CDR3 reads TGTGCCAGTAGTGTTGGGAGGGGCAGCGGTAACTATGGCTACACCTTC.

The chain is built from TRBV5-1 and TRBJ1-6, with no clear D. The CDR3 runs 15 residues. Trimming shortened V by 6 bases and J by 7 bases, and 17 bases separated the two germline ends. CDR1 and CDR2 (germline): SGHRS, YFSETQ. The CDR3 region is CASTLGLSWNSPLHF. The CDR3 DNA reads as TGCGCCAGCACTCTTGGCCTCTCGTGGAATTCACCCCTCCACTTT.